Presented here are 11 T cell receptor beta chains from one specimen sequenced in a study of patients and donors after allogeneic stem cell transplantation. Using its own MiXCR run on the RT-PCR reads, TCRdb lists one record per CDR3 protein. The sample holds about 960,000 distinct CDR3 sequences; roughly 18% are singletons and the top ten take 5% to 6.5%. The sample was blood, either unsorted or a sorted T cell fraction (not recorded which). The receptors were gathered from a human donor who was either an allogeneic HSCT recipient or a stem cell or donor lymphocyte infusion donor (not recorded which). It is not recorded whose cells these are; they may come from a transplant donor.

This clonotype showed up just a few times. V gene TRBV27 combines with J gene TRBJ1-2, with D hard to call. Germline-derived CDR1 and CDR2 are MNHEY and SMNVEV (reference sequence). CDR3 length equals 14 residues. The germline V and J ends were trimmed by 1 base and 0 bases, with 6 bases remaining between them. The CDR3 here is CASSLLGTNYGYTF. CDR3 bases: TGTGCCAGCAGTTTATTGGGGACTAACTATGGCTACACCTTC.

V is TRBV6-6 and J is TRBJ1-2; D unresolved. This CDR3 is built from 13 residues. The V and J ends lost 6 bases and 8 bases respectively, with 16 bases between them. The germline V gene encodes CDR1 MNHNY and CDR2 SVGAGI (reference sequence). CDR3 region: CASSFPGFGGYTF. CDR3 sequence (DNA): TGTGCCAGCAGCTTTCCGGGGTTTGGAGGCTACACCTTC.

The rearrangement joins TRBV19 to TRBJ1-2; D is undetermined. The CDR3 contains 13 residues. Germline assignment: CDR1 LNHDA and CDR2 SQIVND (reference sequence). With 5 bases removed from V and 8 bases from J, the gap between germline ends came to 15 bases. This chain's CDR3 is CASSPPGSQGYTF. Here the CDR3 DNA reads TGTGCCAGTAGTCCACCCGGGTCGCAGGGCTACACCTTC.

The V gene is TRBV20-1, the J gene TRBJ1-1, with D hard to call. Trimming took 0 bases from V and 8 from J, leaving 16 bases between them. The CDR3 runs 14 residues. The germline gives CDR1 DFQATT, CDR2 SNEGSKA (reference sequence). The CDR3 DNA follows: TGCAGTGCTAGAGATAAGACCGCCGGTCCAGAAGCTTTCTTT. This encodes CSARDKTAGPEAFF.

The chain employs TRBV5-6 and TRBJ2-1, with 10 bases identical to TRBD2. After removal of 4 bases from V and 8 bases from J, the junction contained 9 bases not matched to a gene. Germline loops: CDR1 SGHDT, CDR2 YYEEEE. The CDR3 totals 15 residues. In DNA, the CDR3 is TGTGCCAGCAGCAGCCAACTAGCGGGGATCCATGAGCAGTTCTTC. This translates into CASSSQLAGIHEQFF.

This chain uses TRBV19 with TRBJ2-7; TRBD1 agrees at 9 bases. The germline V gene has CDR1 LNHDA and CDR2 SQIVND (reference sequence). The trim removed 3 bases at V and 0 bases at J, leaving 6 bases unmatched. The CDR3 loop spans 16 amino acids. CDR3 in amino acids: CASSIPGTGNSYEQYF. In DNA form, the CDR3 reads TGTGCCAGTAGTATCCCCGGGACAGGGAACTCCTACGAGCAGTACTTC.

The sample holds many counts of this clonotype. This rearrangement joins TRBV16 to TRBJ1-1; 9 nucleotides align to TRBD1. The length of the CDR3 is 15 residues. V gave up 0 bases and J gave up 6 bases; unmatched junction bases: 5. CDR1 is KGHSY and CDR2 is FQNENV in the germline V gene. CDR3 nucleotide sequence: TGTGCCAGCAGCCAATCAGGACAGGGGTGGTCTGAAGCTTTCTTT. Translating it yields CASSQSGQGWSEAFF. Supplemented by reference TRBV16 and TRBJ1-1, the full variable domain reads GEEVAQTPKHLVRGEGQKAKLYCAPIKGHSYVFWYQQVLKNEFKFLISFQNENVFDETGMPKERFSAKCLPNSPCSLEIQATKLEDSAVYFCASSQSGQGWSEAFFGQGTRLTVV.

This clonotype was recorded many times. The chain has TRBV12-3 or TRBV12-4 and TRBJ1-6; D may be TRBD1 (5 bases). The CDR3 covers 14 residues. V was clipped by 5 bases and J by 19 bases, with 24 bases between them. The CDR3 reads CASSPRSPRDPPHF. The DNA for the CDR3 is TGTGCCAGCAGTCCCCGTTCCCCCAGGGACCCACCTCACTTT.

The chain is built from TRBV18 and TRBJ2-2, with D maybe TRBD1 (6 bases). In germline, CDR1 is KGHSH, CDR2 LQKENI. Between the trimmed V and J ends, which lost 2 bases and 0 bases, there was a span of 22 bases. The CDR3 is made up of 20 amino acids. In DNA, the CDR3 is TGTGCCAGCTCACCAGCCAGGAGACAGGAATACCCGACGAACACCGGGGAGCTGTTTTTT. It encodes CASSPARRQEYPTNTGELFF.

The gene calls are TRBV5-1 and TRBJ1-1; a weak D match, TRBD1 (5 bases). Germline-derived CDR1 and CDR2 are SGHRS and YFSETQ. The CDR3 is made up of 15 amino acids. V lost 3 bases and J lost 1, with 13 bases in between. CDR3 sequence: CASSYTVDRNTEAFF. CDR3 DNA: TGCGCCAGCAGCTACACGGTCGACAGGAACACTGAAGCTTTCTTT.

The sample holds a few counts of this clonotype. The chain couples TRBV20-1 to TRBJ1-2; weak D call: TRBD1 (6 bases). The CDR3 is 15 amino acids. Germline values: CDR1 DFQATT, CDR2 SNEGSKA (reference sequence). V was shortened by 5 bases and J by 2 bases, with 18 bases between the two germline ends. The CDR3 sequence is CSALAGTRTNYGYTF. The DNA of the CDR3 is TGCAGTGCTTTAGCCGGGACACGGACGAACTATGGCTACACCTTC.